The rows below give T cell receptor beta chains drawn from one sample of a study of T-cell memory formation after mild COVID-19. One entry per CDR3 protein, called by TCRdb with MiXCR from the 5' RACE reads. The table records hundreds of thousands of distinct CDR3 sequences, 18% of them present only once. The specimen sequenced was PBMCs or a T cell subset sorted from them (not recorded which). The receptors shown here come from an adult woman who had mild COVID-19 (a few samples of this study predate the infection). Cell type and time point are not known. Both conserved end residues are part of each CDR3. Each record gives: D gene, clone size, J gene, CDR3 length, V gene, CDR3 DNA, CDR3 protein. The D gene is left open where the match is weak. The listing skips clone size in some rows; elsewhere it reads once, few, many or a size class.

TRBD2 | once | TRBJ2-5 | 14 | TRBV4-3 | TGCGCCAGCAGCCAAAGGCTAGCGGAAGAGACCCAGTACTTC | CASSQRLAEETQYF
NA | few | TRBJ2-1 | 17 | TRBV7-7 | TGTGCTAGCAGCTCAGGGGGGGGCAGGGCAACCTACAATGAGCAGTTCTTC | CASSSGGGRATYNEQFF
NA | NA | TRBJ2-7 | 15 | TRBV7-9 | TGTGCCAGCAGCTTAAGCTTAGGGGAAGTCTACGAGCAGTACTTC | CASSLSLGEVYEQYF
NA | few | TRBJ1-2 | 14 | TRBV5-1 | TGCGCCAGCAGCTTGGATCCAGGAGACTATGGCTACACCTTC | CASSLDPGDYGYTF
NA | NA | TRBJ2-1 | 13 | TRBV4-2 | TGTGCCAGCAGCCAAGTGGGCGGGATTGAGCAGTTCTTC | CASSQVGGIEQFF
NA | few | TRBJ1-6 | 14 | TRBV7-6 | TGTGCCAGCAGCTCTTTGGGGGGGGGTTCACCCCTCCACTTT | CASSSLGGGSPLHF
TRBD1 | NA | TRBJ1-1 | 14 | TRBV11-3 | TGTGCCAGCAGCGAGACAGGGCTGGGTACTGAAGCTTTCTTT | CASSETGLGTEAFF
NA | NA | TRBJ1-4 | 14 | TRBV5-1 | TGCGCCAGCAGCAACGGACAGCCCAATGAAAAACTGTTTTTT | CASSNGQPNEKLFF
NA | few | TRBJ2-7 | 12 | TRBV5-1 | TGCGCCAGCAGCTCGAACGCGGACGAGCAGTACTTC | CASSSNADEQYF
NA | few | TRBJ2-3 | 15 | TRBV9 | TGTGCCAGCAGCGTGGAGCGGTCTAGCACAGATACGCAGTATTTT | CASSVERSSTDTQYF
TRBD2 | NA | TRBJ2-7 | 18 | TRBV6-2/TRBV6-3 | TGTGCCAGCAGGGAAACCTCTGGCCTAGCGGGGGGCCAGTACGAGCAGTACTTC | CASRETSGLAGGQYEQYF